Reported below is one T cell receptor beta chain. The clone's antigen remains unknown. Library prep was done by the immunoSEQ multiplex PCR assay. The multiplex PCR relied on a mix of 60 forward primers for TCR Vbeta segments and 13 reverse primers for TCR Jbeta segments. A multiplex PCR assay on genomic DNA amplified the CDR3 region of rearranged TCR beta genes. The Illumina HiSeq System was used to sequence the amplified TCR beta libraries as 87-base-pair reads. As for the authors' bioinformatics: Across the 670 or so repertoires, a later analysis counted 60 million to 90 million unique TCR beta chains, about 10 million of which were shared by at least two donors. Raw reads were error-corrected and collapsed into unique sequences with a nearest-neighbor algorithm that merged closely related sequences to remove PCR and sequencing errors. To assign V, D and J gene segments, CDR3 sequences were aligned to IMGT reference sequences. For a sequence to be retained, a match of at least six nucleotides to both a V gene segment and a J gene segment was required. A rearrangement counted as productive if the CDR3 had no stop codons and remained in frame with V and J, and every other rearrangement counted as non-productive. CDR3 was defined according to IMGT convention as the region running from the second conserved V-encoded cysteine to the conserved J-encoded phenylalanine. Sequences without an unambiguous match to a single V gene segment were excluded from the earlier analysis of a few hundred of the donors. In an earlier analysis of 450 to 750 of the donors, a V segment was called functional when productive rearrangements were above 56.7%, and segregating when the standard deviation between donors exceeded 5%. A statistical classification framework was built to diagnose cytomegalovirus status from the catalog of TCR beta chain sequences. V and J gene assignment, in a later analysis, came from comparing TCR nucleotide sequences with IMGT/GENE-DB human TR gene sequences. Using the TCRdist pipeline, a later analysis assigned CDR3 sequences along with most-parsimonious VDJ recombination scenarios. In a later analysis, each TCR beta chain was defined by its CDR3 amino acid sequence together with its V-gene family, and reads without a unique V-gene family were excluded. A later analysis removed nearly 600 highly shared, low-generation-probability nucleotide sequences to deal with suspected cross-contamination and a sequencing artifact. In a later analysis, a clonal expansion index was calculated for each public chain from normalized within-repertoire ranks of inferred template counts. Generation probabilities in a later analysis came from a VDJ recombination model fitted to out-of-frame rearrangements, and those results were checked against IGoR. In a later analysis, hypergeometric tests were used to score TCR-TCR, TCR-HLA and TCR-CMV co-occurrence, with a repertoire-size bias correction applied to TCR pairs. False discovery rates were estimated in a later analysis by permuting HLA or CMV assignments 20 times. In a later analysis, co-occurring TCRs were grouped using DBSCAN, and TCRdist sequence similarity was added for clustering within HLA-allele-positive subsets. Repertoires with fewer than 30,000 or more than 120,000 public chains, plus five repertoires with anomalous nucleotide sharing, were excluded from co-occurrence clustering. TCRdb provides this immuneACCESS table in a form limited to in-frame rearrangements. Some clones are lacking; in checked studies, under half of them reflect an unresolved V gene, and why the rest are absent is not known. Clonal size and the V and J genes are those of that table, whereas D and trimming came from the DNA. The sample has about 110,000 clones on record. Roughly 3.7% of the sample goes to the ten largest clones.

The CDR3 runs 15 residues from the cysteine to the phenylalanine. Kept here is only the CDR3 DNA, which spans 45 bases and is read in frame from base 1. Trimming removed 4 bases from V and 3 bases from J; the gene matches leave 7 bases unexplained. CDR1 SGHRS and CDR2 YFSETQ were looked up in the germline V gene. The record originates from a study of cytomegalovirus exposure and HLA in healthy donors (dated by TCRdb to 2015 to 2018). Some background on the complete study: An earlier analysis of 587 of the donors reported 276 Gb of sequence data and around 110 million unique TCR beta sequences from some 180 million T cells. Approximately 300 gigabases of sequencing data and 70 million to 100 million unique TCR sequences made up an early release that covered approximately 620 HLA-typed donors. Of the roughly 400 genotyped donors, about 84% fell in the genetic ancestry cluster associated with self-reported Caucasian donors. The study aimed to test whether signatures of past pathogen exposure could be identified by cataloging public T cell receptors. The study profiled the T cell repertoires of more than 500 subjects by immunosequencing and related them to cytomegalovirus serostatus. In addition to the first cohort of 666 subjects, a separate validation cohort of approximately 130 different subjects was used. To predict cytomegalovirus infection status, the study combined high-throughput TCR immunosequencing, statistical association of individual TCRs with disease status, and machine learning. A later analysis re-examined previously published TCR beta repertoires from more than 550 donors and added high-resolution HLA genotyping to investigate patterns of TCR occurrence. Rather than drawing on any new phenotypic data, the later analysis identified candidate immune exposures from TCR beta sequences and the way those sequences occurred across donors. In an earlier analysis of 550 to 700 of the donors, high-throughput TCR beta sequencing was used to judge whether each TCR beta V gene segment behaved as functional or pseudogenic. Donor age, sex, ethnicity and CMV serostatus were compiled alongside the repertoire data. In a later genetic analysis, genome-wide SNP genotypes for 398 of the 666 donors were used, and that subset was treated as a discovery cohort. All discovery cohort repertoires had been generated on a single sequencing platform. Class I and class II HLA loci were covered by the typing at four-digit resolution. Typing coverage differed by locus: A, B, C, DRB1 and DQB1 were typed in about 620-630 donors, DQA1 in about 500, DPA1 in around 610, and DPB1 in just under 490. Four to six DR-DQ haplotypes were handled as single units for association and clustering, since linkage in the cohort was strong. Among a few hundred genotyped donors of the cohort, an average of around 240,000 unique TCR beta nucleotide sequences were sequenced per donor, around 20% of them non-productive.

The cohort comprised approximately 700 healthy bone marrow donors. At the time of sampling, every cohort member was nominally healthy, though immune exposures that went unrecorded were likely present. The donor was CMV seronegative and belonged to the group of over 350 seronegative cohort members. A peripheral blood sample was provided by each donor, and peripheral blood mononuclear cells were used for TCR beta sequencing. The Qiagen DNeasy Blood Extraction Kit was used to extract genomic DNA from the blood cell samples. Points the paper makes about the study in general: Because counts were too low, seventeen rarely observed V segments, including chromosome 9 orphons, were excluded from the earlier analysis of around 640 of the donors. Compared with equally common non-associated chains, HLA-associated TCR beta chains in a later analysis were more clonally expanded and had lower generation probabilities. Correlated functional status among segregating V segments might reflect linkage disequilibrium, but an unknown experimental factor could not be ruled out. Broadly in line with IMGT annotations, most TCR beta V segments showed up in productive rearrangements about 90% or about 30% of the time in an earlier analysis of 587 of the donors. Cytomegalovirus status was reported to be diagnosed by the classifier with high specificity and sensitivity in both the original and validation cohorts. In a later analysis, 15,000 to 20,000 TCR beta sequences were associated with specific HLA alleles at a false discovery rate of 0.05. A total of 150 to 200 TCR beta chains were listed by the study as associated with cytomegalovirus. The presence/absence analyses assumed that sequencing depth was roughly uniform across donors, and that assumption may not be true. In vitro tests confirmed that a few of the cytomegalovirus-associated TCR beta chains recognize cytomegalovirus antigens. A further reported finding was that TCR beta sequences accurately predicted the HLA-A and HLA-B alleles for most subjects in the first cohort. Some IMGT-functional V segments, including TRBV6-2 and TRBV6-3, could not be told apart with the 87-base-pair reads, so those segments were excluded. Most TCR sequences were seen in very few donors, while some public TCRs were found in many individuals. The sequencing pipeline was judged likely to have produced a cluster of highly shared sequence variants as a technical artifact. An association between a missense DCLRE1C variant and V-gene and J-gene trimming of TCR beta chains was found in a later genetic analysis and replicated in an independent cohort. The authors suggested that the approach could potentially be extended to other disease states and immunological phenotypes. A later genetic analysis reported fewer N-insertions in productive TCRs among donors in an Asian-associated ancestry cluster than the approximately 670-donor mean. Because HLA typing was unavailable for some donors at each locus, only the typed subset was used in association tests. Only TCR beta chains were sequenced in this cohort, and the absence of alpha or paired-chain data limited detectable features. In a later analysis, the rate of TCR association differed among HLA loci, with DRB1 alleles having the most associated TCRs and HLA-C alleles having the fewest. Immune exposure information for the cohort was limited to CMV serostatus. In a later analysis, most CMV-associated TCR beta chains were found to appear HLA-restricted, with HLA associations seemingly driven largely by CMV exposure. Assigning TCR associations to individual alleles was difficult when HLA alleles, especially DR and DQ, strongly co-occurred. In a later analysis, several top co-occurrence clusters were reported to appear linked to parvovirus B19, influenza, CMV and Epstein-Barr virus.

Rearrangement joined TRBV5-1 to TRBJ1-1; 9 nucleotides in the junction match TRBD1. The specimen sequenced was PBMCs. The receptor was derived from a man between 25 and 39 years old in good health and CMV-seronegative. The CDR3 reads CASSDGTGWDTEAFF. The DNA sequence follows: TGCGCCAGCAGCGACGGGACAGGGTGGGACACTGAAGCTTTCTTT. When the CDR3 is completed using the reference TRBV5-1 and TRBJ1-1 genes on either side, the full variable domain is KAGVTQTPRYLIKTRGQQVTLSCSPISGHRSVSWYQQTPGQGLQFLFEYFSETQRNKGNFPGRFSGRQFSNSRSEMNVSTLELGDSALYLCASSDGTGWDTEAFFGQGTRLTVV.